The sequence of this TCR beta chain was determined in a study of T cell repertoires in cytomegalovirus infection. For the study at large: Both a matching HLA type and CMV infection were indicated by public TCR beta signatures.

About this clonotype: The target antigen is unknown.

TCRdb itself ran the reads through MiXCR, one entry per CDR3 protein. The sample holds 740,000 or so distinct CDR3 sequences; approximately 34% are singletons and the top ten take under 3.5%. Study results and caveats: HLA-C-restricted TCR beta clonotypes specific for CMV led the ex vivo response. CMV carriers with the relevant HLA were identified by cumulative public TCR beta family frequency.

With 0 bases removed from V and 6 bases from J, the gap between germline ends came to 9 bases. Per germline, CDR1 SGHTA and CDR2 FQGNSA. This CDR3 has 15 amino acids. The receptor was isolated from a human donor in good health (CMV status not recorded). Some clones in this sample may be carry-over from other donors' samples. Sequencing input: PBMCs. The chain recombines TRBV7-2 with TRBJ1-6; unclear D gene. The CDR3 DNA reads TGTGCCAGCAGCTTAGCAGGCTACCTTAATTCACCCCTCCACTTT. Encoded protein: CASSLAGYLNSPLHF.